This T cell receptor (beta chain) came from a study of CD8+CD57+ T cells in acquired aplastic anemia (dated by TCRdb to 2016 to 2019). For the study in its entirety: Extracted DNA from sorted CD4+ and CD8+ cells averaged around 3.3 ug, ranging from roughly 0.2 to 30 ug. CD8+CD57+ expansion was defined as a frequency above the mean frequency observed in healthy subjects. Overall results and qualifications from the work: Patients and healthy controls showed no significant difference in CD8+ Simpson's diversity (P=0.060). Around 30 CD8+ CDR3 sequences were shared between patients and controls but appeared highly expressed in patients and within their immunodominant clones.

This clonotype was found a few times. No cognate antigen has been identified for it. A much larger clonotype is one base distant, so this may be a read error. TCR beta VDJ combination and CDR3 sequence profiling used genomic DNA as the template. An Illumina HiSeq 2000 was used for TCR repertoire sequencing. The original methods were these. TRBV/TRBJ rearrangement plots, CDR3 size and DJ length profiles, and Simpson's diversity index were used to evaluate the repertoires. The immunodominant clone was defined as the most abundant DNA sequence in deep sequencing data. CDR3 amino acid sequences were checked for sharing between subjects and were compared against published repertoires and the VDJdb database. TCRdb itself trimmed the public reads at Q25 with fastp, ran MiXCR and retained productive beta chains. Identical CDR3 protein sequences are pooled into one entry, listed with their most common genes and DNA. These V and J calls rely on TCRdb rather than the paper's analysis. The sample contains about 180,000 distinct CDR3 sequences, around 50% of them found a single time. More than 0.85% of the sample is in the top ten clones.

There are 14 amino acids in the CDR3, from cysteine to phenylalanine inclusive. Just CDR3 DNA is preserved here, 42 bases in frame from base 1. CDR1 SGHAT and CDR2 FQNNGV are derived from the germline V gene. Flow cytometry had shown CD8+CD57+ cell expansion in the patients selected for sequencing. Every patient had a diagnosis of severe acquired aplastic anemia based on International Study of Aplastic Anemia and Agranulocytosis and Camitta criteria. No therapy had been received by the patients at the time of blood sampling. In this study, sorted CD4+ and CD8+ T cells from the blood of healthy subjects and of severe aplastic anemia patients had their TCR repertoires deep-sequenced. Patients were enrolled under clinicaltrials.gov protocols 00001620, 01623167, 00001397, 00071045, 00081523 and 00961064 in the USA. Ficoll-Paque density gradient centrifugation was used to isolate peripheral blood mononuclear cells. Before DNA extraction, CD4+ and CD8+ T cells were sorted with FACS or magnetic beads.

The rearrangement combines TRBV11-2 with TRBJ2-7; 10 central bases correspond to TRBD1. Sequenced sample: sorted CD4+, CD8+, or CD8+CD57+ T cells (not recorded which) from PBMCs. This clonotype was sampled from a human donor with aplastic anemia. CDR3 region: CASRGGQGINDQYF. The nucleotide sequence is TGTGCCAGCAGAGGGGGACAGGGGATTAACGATCAGTACTTC.